These 31 T cell receptor beta chains originate from one sample sequenced in a study of blood T cell repertoires in COVID-19. The assay was immunoSEQ multiplex PCR, and TCRdb's table has in-frame clones only and misses some. The data hold roughly 200,000 clones, with roughly four fifths observed a single time. The specimen sequenced was PBMCs or T cells enriched from blood (not recorded which). These TCRs come from a man aged 35 to 55 who had recovered from COVID-19.

V usage is TRBV20-1 and J usage is TRBJ1-1; D is undetermined. V was clipped by 3 bases and J by 5 bases, with 7 bases between them. CDR1 and CDR2 (germline): DFQATT, SNEGSKA (reference sequence). CDR3 length: 11 residues. This CDR3 reads CSASPITEAFF. The CDR3 DNA sequence: TGCAGTGCTAGTCCTATAACTGAAGCTTTCTTT.

This chain links TRBV30 with TRBJ1-3, with D unclear. V was pared by 2 bases and J by 0 bases, with 8 bases between. The CDR3 covers 14 residues. Germline CDR1 is GTSNPN and CDR2 is SVGIG (reference sequence). In DNA, the CDR3 is TGTGCCTGGAGTTCTGGGAGCTCTGGAAACACCATATATTTT. Protein product: CAWSSGSSGNTIYF.

This clone was detected only once. The chain combines TRBV5-1 with TRBJ2-4, with 8 bases that match TRBD1. The germline V gene has CDR1 SGHRS and CDR2 YFSETQ. The trim removed 2 bases at V and 0 bases at J, leaving 4 bases unmatched. CDR3 length: 16 amino acids. CDR3 DNA sequence: TGCGCCAGCAGCTTACAGGGGGATATAGCCAAAAACATTCAGTACTTC. Translated, it gives CASSLQGDIAKNIQYF.

The J gene is TRBJ1-1, the V gene TRBV27; 8 nucleotides agree with TRBD1. The CDR3 is 14 residues long. The J segment lost 4 bases and the V segment lost 6 bases, leaving 7 bases of the junction unmatched. Germline V gives CDR1 MNHEY, CDR2 SMNVEV (reference sequence). The CDR3 region is CASRPIDRGTEAFF. The CDR3 coding sequence is TGTGCCAGCAGACCTATAGACAGGGGCACTGAAGCTTTCTTT.

V is TRBV6-5 and J is TRBJ1-5; maybe TRBD1 (6 bases). The V end was cut by 4 bases, the J end by 4 bases, with 8 bases between. In germline, CDR1 is MNHEY, CDR2 SVGAGI. The CDR3 consists of 13 residues. This chain's CDR3 is CASSSGQNQPQHF. Written as DNA, the CDR3 is TGTGCCAGCAGTTCAGGACAGAATCAGCCCCAGCATTTT.

The rearrangement joins TRBV6-4 to TRBJ2-4; D might be TRBD2 (6 bases). Trimming took 8 bases from V and 8 from J, leaving 31 bases between them. This CDR3 comprises 18 residues. Germline CDR1 and CDR2: MRHNA and SNTAGT. CDR3 loop: CASWGDEGWLLERYIQYF. The DNA of the CDR3 is TGTGCCAGCTGGGGGGACGAGGGGTGGTTATTGGAGCGGTACATTCAGTACTTC.

The chain recombines TRBV5-1 with TRBJ2-3, with TRBD2 matching over 14 bases. V trimming: 4 bases; J trimming: 2 bases; junction bases outside the gene matches: 6. The CDR3 has 17 residues. Germline V gene sequence: CDR1 SGHRS, CDR2 YFSETQ. CDR3 nucleotides: TGCGCCAGCAGCCCGGGGACTAGCGGGGGTTTCACAGATACGCAGTATTTT. It specifies CASSPGTSGGFTDTQYF.

V is TRBV2 and J is TRBJ2-2; 11 bases agree with TRBD1. The trim removed 6 bases at V and 1 base at J, leaving 1 base unmatched. The germline CDR1 and CDR2 sequences are SNHLY and FYNNEI. There are 15 residues in the CDR3. The CDR3 DNA reads TGTGCCAGCAGGGGACAGGGGGTGAACACCGGGGAGCTGTTTTTT. Amino acids: CASRGQGVNTGELFF. The variable domain in full, with the rest retrieved from reference TRBV2 and TRBJ2-2, is EPEVTQTPSHQVTQMGQEVILRCVPISNHLYFYWYRQILGQKVEFLVSFYNNEISEKSEIFDDQFSVERPDGSNFTLKIRSTKLEDSAMYFCASRGQGVNTGELFFGEGSRLTVL.

The chain is built from TRBV5-1 and TRBJ1-1, with D possibly matching TRBD1 (6 bases). CDR3 length equals 17 residues. The germline CDR1 and CDR2 sequences are SGHRS and YFSETQ. Deletions cut 1 base from V and 4 bases from J, with 20 bases between. The CDR3 sequence: CASSLHRDSDSGTEAFF. The CDR3 DNA follows: TGCGCCAGCAGCTTGCACAGGGATTCGGACTCGGGCACTGAAGCTTTCTTT.

This clone has a single count. The CDR3 nucleotides read TGTGCCAGCAGCCAAGGAAAAGTTACTATTAATTCACCCCTCCACTTT. Its protein is CASSQGKVTINSPLHF. This chain connects TRBV3-1 (or the pseudogene TRBV3-2) to TRBJ1-6; D gene ambiguous. Trimming shortened V by 1 base and J by 6 bases, and 13 bases separated the two germline ends. Germline V gives CDR1 LGHDT, CDR2 YNNKEL (reference sequence). The CDR3 length is 16 residues.

The V and J genes are TRBV5-1 and TRBJ2-1; D gene unclear. Deletions cut 2 bases from V and 0 bases from J, with 12 bases between. This CDR3 spans 16 amino acids. CDR1 and CDR2 (germline): SGHRS, YFSETQ. The CDR3 reads CASSLPLAASYNEQFF. CDR3 nucleotides: TGCGCCAGCAGCTTACCACTGGCGGCCTCCTACAATGAGCAGTTCTTC.

This clone was found once. The J gene is TRBJ2-5, the V gene TRBV21-1; no check of the table's D call, TRBD2, against the DNA was made. TRBV21-1 is given as a pseudogene. The CDR3 length is 15 residues. The CDR3 DNA is TGTGCCAGCAGCAAGGGAGAAGGACTCAGAGAGACCCAGTACTTC. This gives the protein CASSKGEGLRETQYF.

This chain uses TRBV30 with TRBJ2-6; unclear D gene. Germline CDR1 GTSNPN, CDR2 SVGIG (reference sequence). V was cut by 1 base and J by 2 bases, with 6 bases left in between. This CDR3 has 14 amino acids. DNA for the CDR3: TGTGCCTGGAGTGGCGGAGCTGGGGCCAACGTCCTGACTTTC. This sequence encodes CAWSGGAGANVLTF.

This chain connects TRBV7-9 to TRBJ2-1, with D possibly matching TRBD1 (5 bases). Germline assignment: CDR1 SEHNR and CDR2 FQNEAQ (reference sequence). V lost 5 bases and J 3 bases, leaving 20 bases between the germline ends. The CDR3 length is 17 residues. The CDR3 nucleotides read TGTGCCAGCAGCCCGTCCCCGGGCAGGGTGGGCTACAATGAGCAGTTCTTC. Its protein is CASSPSPGRVGYNEQFF.

The V call is TRBV5-1, the J call TRBJ2-1; tentatively, D is TRBD2 (6 bases). Per germline, CDR1 SGHRS and CDR2 YFSETQ. This CDR3 is built from 15 residues. V was cut by 0 bases and J by 4 bases, with 11 bases left in between. CDR3 in amino acids: CASSLEGLNYNEQFF. DNA of the CDR3: TGCGCCAGCAGCTTGGAGGGACTTAATTACAATGAGCAGTTCTTC.

The chain joins TRBV19 to TRBJ1-6; 9 nucleotides agree with TRBD1. Germline CDR1 and CDR2: LNHDA and SQIVND (reference sequence). Trimming at V came to 7 bases and at J to 10 bases, leaving 8 bases not matched to a gene. The CDR3 extends over 14 amino acids. CDR3 sequence reads: CASTTGTGNSPLHF. Here the CDR3 DNA reads TGTGCCAGTACAACCGGGACAGGGAACTCACCCCTCCACTTT.

The chain is built from TRBV27 and TRBJ1-1, with TRBD1 matching over 7 bases. Germline CDR1 MNHEY, CDR2 SMNVEV (reference sequence). Germline trimming cut 5 bases from V and 6 bases from J; bases unmatched to any gene: 6. The CDR3 runs 13 residues. The CDR3 coding sequence is TGTGCCAGCAGTACCCACAGGGGCTCTGAAGCTTTCTTT. Its protein product is CASSTHRGSEAFF.

This chain connects TRBV11-2 to TRBJ2-7, with 7 bases lining up with TRBD2. The V gene end was trimmed by 5 bases and the J gene end by 1 base; junction bases not matched to a gene: 8. CDR3 length: 15 residues. CDR1 SGHAT and CDR2 FQNNGV come from the germline V gene. The CDR3 sequence is CASSLPGGRSYEQYF. CDR3 nucleotide sequence: TGTGCCAGCAGCCTCCCGGGGGGACGGTCCTACGAGCAGTACTTC. The full variable domain, its missing parts supplied by reference TRBV11-2 and TRBJ2-7, is EAGVAQSPRYKIIEKRQSVAFWCNPISGHATLYWYQQILGQGPKLLIQFQNNGVVDDSQLPKDRFSAERLKGVDSTLKIQPAKLEDSAVYLCASSLPGGRSYEQYFGPGTRLTVT.

The chain carries TRBV5-5 and TRBJ2-7, with 7 positions matching TRBD1. V shed 7 bases, J shed 3 bases, and the junction held 7 bases outside the gene matches. Germline loops: CDR1 SGHKS, CDR2 YYEKEE (reference sequence). The CDR3 extends over 13 amino acids. The CDR3 is CASFNRGSYEQYF. The CDR3, as DNA: TGTGCCAGCTTTAACAGGGGTAGCTACGAGCAGTACTTC.

V gene TRBV7-2 combines with J gene TRBJ2-6, with D maybe TRBD1 (6 bases). The CDR3 extends over 16 amino acids. Germline values: CDR1 SGHTA, CDR2 FQGNSA. With 1 base removed from V and 2 bases from J, the gap between germline ends came to 9 bases. Written as DNA, the CDR3 is TGTGCCAGCAGCTTAGTTACAGGGACTGGGGCCAACGTCCTGACTTTC. Translated, it gives CASSLVTGTGANVLTF.

This rearrangement joins TRBV29-1 to TRBJ1-1, with 8 bases aligning to TRBD1. Germline V gene sequence: CDR1 SQVTM, CDR2 ANQGSEA. V shed 6 bases, J shed 1 base, and the junction held 4 bases outside the gene matches. The CDR3 is 13 amino acids. The CDR3 loop is CSVAGQGNTEAFF. The CDR3 DNA sequence: TGCAGCGTGGCCGGACAGGGGAACACTGAAGCTTTCTTT.

The chain combines TRBV19 with TRBJ1-1; D possibly corresponds to TRBD1 (6 bases). This CDR3 is built from 13 residues. Germline CDR1 reads LNHDA; CDR2 reads SQIVND (reference sequence). Deletions cut 4 bases from V and 11 bases from J, with 17 bases between. CDR3 residues: CASSSRTVPAAFF. The CDR3 DNA is TGTGCCAGTAGTAGCCGGACAGTCCCGGCCGCTTTCTTT.

The V call is TRBV7-9, the J call TRBJ2-7, with a weak D call TRBD2 (5 bases). The CDR3 runs to 12 residues. Trimming took off 7 bases at V and 6 bases at J, with 13 bases between the two ends. The germline V gene has CDR1 SEHNR and CDR2 FQNEAQ (reference sequence). CDR3 residues: CASKIGESEQYF. The CDR3 nucleotides are TGTGCCAGCAAAATCGGGGAGAGCGAGCAGTACTTC.

The chain uses TRBV21-1 and TRBJ2-2; the D call TRBD1 from the table was never checked on the DNA. TRBV21-1 is tagged as a pseudogene. The CDR3 is 15 residues long. The DNA for the CDR3 is TGTGCCAGCAGCAAAGAGGACAGGGTGGGCGGGGAGCTGTTTTTT. Residues: CASSKEDRVGGELFF.

The chain combines TRBV19 with TRBJ1-1, with a tentative D call TRBD1 (5 bases). The V end was cut by 3 bases, the J end by 8 bases, with 16 bases between. This CDR3 spans 14 amino acids. The germline V gene encodes CDR1 LNHDA and CDR2 SQIVND (reference sequence). DNA of the CDR3: TGTGCCAGTAGTATCACAGGCGAACTATGGGAAGCTTTCTTT. Its translation: CASSITGELWEAFF.

V usage is TRBV7-8 and J usage is TRBJ1-1; 7 bases map to TRBD1. The ends lost 3 bases at V and 5 bases at J; junction bases unmatched: 12. The length of the CDR3 is 16 residues. Germline V CDR1 and CDR2: SGHVS, FQNEAQ. The CDR3 here is CASSLRRGGPSTEAFF. The CDR3 bases are TGTGCCAGCAGCTTGCGACGAGGGGGCCCGAGTACTGAAGCTTTCTTT.

The sample holds one count of this clone. The gene calls are TRBV5-1 and TRBJ2-3, with 13 bases fitting TRBD2. The junction had 9 bases not matched to a gene; V was cut back by 7 bases and J by 1 base. The CDR3 has 17 residues. Per germline, CDR1 SGHRS and CDR2 YFSETQ. The CDR3 loop reads CASRLAGGPRGTDTQYF. CDR3 DNA sequence: TGCGCCAGCCGACTAGCGGGGGGCCCCCGGGGCACAGATACGCAGTATTTT.

The rearrangement joins TRBV10-2 to TRBJ1-1; 9 bases map to TRBD1. Germline V lookup: CDR1 WSHSY, CDR2 SAAADI. This CDR3 has 13 residues. V lost 10 bases to trimming and J lost 9 bases; unmatched junction nucleotides: 12. In nucleotides, the CDR3 is TGCGCCACCTACCGGGACAGGGACGGGAAAGCTTTCTTT. This codes for CATYRDRDGKAFF.

This clone has only a few counts. The V call is TRBV5-6, the J call TRBJ2-7; perhaps TRBD2 as D (5 bases). The CDR3 contains 17 residues. CDR1 and CDR2 (germline): SGHDT, YYEEEE. V gave up 1 base and J gave up 0 bases, with 17 bases separating them. CDR3 in amino acids: CASSLSPSGVRSYEQYF. The CDR3 region has the DNA TGTGCCAGCAGCTTGTCTCCGTCCGGGGTTCGCTCCTACGAGCAGTACTTC.

The chain is built from TRBV3-1 (or the pseudogene TRBV3-2) and TRBJ1-1; D call uncertain. The CDR3 consists of 17 residues. The V end was cut by 3 bases, the J end by 1 base, with 18 bases between. Looked up from germline, CDR1 is LGHDT and CDR2 is YNNKEL (reference sequence). In DNA, the CDR3 is TGTGCCAGCAGCCATACCCTGATAGGAGGGCCGAACACTGAAGCTTTCTTT. Its protein is CASSHTLIGGPNTEAFF.

This clone was picked up one time. V and J are TRBV11-2 and TRBJ2-7, with D perhaps TRBD1 (6 bases). Trimming removed 1 base from V and 4 bases from J, with 11 bases in between. This CDR3 spans 14 amino acids. Germline V CDR1 and CDR2: SGHAT, FQNNGV. CDR3 sequence: CASSLVGQGYEQYF. In DNA form, the CDR3 reads TGTGCCAGCAGCTTAGTCGGGCAGGGGTACGAGCAGTACTTC.